This T cell receptor (beta chain) was captured by sequencing in a study of blood T cell repertoires in COVID-19. Turning to the study itself: The United States, Italy and Spain provided the acute and convalescent COVID-19 samples. PBMCs, B-cell-depleted T cells, or T cells were the source of the cDNA or gDNA that made up the material.

A single count supports this clone. Sequencing used immunoSEQ multiplex PCR; TCRdb keeps in-frame clones, though not all of them. The data show under 100,000 clones, 82% seen once. Germline-derived CDR1 and CDR2 are SGHTA and FQGNSA. V was trimmed by 5 bases and J by 0 bases, leaving 2 bases between them. CDR3 length equals 11 residues. The specimen sequenced was peripheral blood. The receptor was isolated from a man aged 55 to 70 with acute or convalescent COVID-19. The J gene is TRBJ2-7, the V gene TRBV7-2; D uncertain. CDR3 loop: CASSRSYEQYF. CDR3 DNA sequence: TGTGCCAGCAGCCGCTCCTACGAGCAGTACTTC.